The 26 T cell receptor beta chains reported below all come from one sample, sequenced in a study of cytomegalovirus exposure and HLA in healthy donors. Profiling relied on immunoSEQ multiplex PCR, and the TCRdb table lists in-frame clones only, not all of them. The sample carries about 150,000 clones, about 87% recorded once. The sequenced sample was PBMCs. These receptors were collected from a woman aged 30 to 39 in good health and CMV-seropositive.

This sequence joins TRBV2 and TRBJ2-7; D might be TRBD1 (5 bases). CDR3 length: 15 residues. V lost 6 bases to trimming and J lost 6 bases, with 21 bases between them. The germline CDR1 and CDR2 sequences are SNHLY and FYNNEI. CDR3 bases: TGTGCCAGCAGCGACCTTTTGGGTCCCCAGGGCGAGCAGTACTTC. It translates to CASSDLLGPQGEQYF.

CDR3 region: CASSLGVGGQPQHF. In nucleotides, the CDR3 is TGCGCCAGCAGCTTGGGAGTGGGAGGGCAGCCCCAGCATTTT. The chain uses TRBV5-1 and TRBJ1-5, with D unresolved. Trimming took 0 bases from V and 7 from J, leaving 11 bases between them. This CDR3 comprises 14 residues. Germline V lookup: CDR1 SGHRS, CDR2 YFSETQ. Looking up the rest from reference TRBV5-1 and TRBJ1-5 gives the full variable domain: KAGVTQTPRYLIKTRGQQVTLSCSPISGHRSVSWYQQTPGQGLQFLFEYFSETQRNKGNFPGRFSGRQFSNSRSEMNVSTLELGDSALYLCASSLGVGGQPQHFGDGTRLSIL.

The chain links TRBV28 to TRBJ2-5; 7 bases fit TRBD1. V gave up 6 bases and J gave up 2 bases; unmatched junction bases: 12. The length of the CDR3 is 16 residues. CDR1 and CDR2 from the germline V gene are MDHEN and SYDVKM. CDR3 in amino acids: CASSIDRVERQETQYF. CDR3 coding DNA: TGTGCCAGCAGCATCGACAGGGTCGAGAGGCAAGAGACCCAGTACTTC.

The chain links TRBV13 to TRBJ2-5; 9 nucleotides align to TRBD1. Germline CDR1 is PRHDT and CDR2 is FYEKMQ (reference sequence). The V and J ends lost 3 bases and 2 bases, in that order; junction bases with no gene match: 1. The CDR3 length is 14 residues. DNA for the CDR3: TGTGCCAGCAGCTTGGACAGGGGACAAGAGACCCAGTACTTC. Residues: CASSLDRGQETQYF.

This chain connects TRBV6-5 to TRBJ2-1; no clear D gene. This CDR3 has 15 residues. Germline values: CDR1 MNHEY, CDR2 SVGAGI. Trimming removed 0 bases from V and 2 bases from J, with 8 bases in between. The CDR3 nucleotides read TGTGCCAGCAGTTACTCCTTCTCCCCCTACAATGAGCAGTTCTTC. Translating it yields CASSYSFSPYNEQFF.

Here the CDR3 DNA reads TGTGCCAGCAGTCTGACAGGGGGCAACTATGGCTACACCTTC. Its protein product is CASSLTGGNYGYTF. This chain joins TRBV2 and TRBJ1-2, with 10 bases matching TRBD1. CDR1 is SNHLY and CDR2 is FYNNEI in the germline V gene. V dropped 5 bases and J dropped 2; count of bases not matched to a gene: 2. The CDR3 sequence is 14 residues long. The variable domain in full, completed from reference TRBV2 and TRBJ1-2, reads EPEVTQTPSHQVTQMGQEVILRCVPISNHLYFYWYRQILGQKVEFLVSFYNNEISEKSEIFDDQFSVERPDGSNFTLKIRSTKLEDSAMYFCASSLTGGNYGYTFGSGTRLTVV.

V gene TRBV28 combines with J gene TRBJ2-5, with D maybe TRBD1 (6 bases). V was cut by 4 bases and J by 5 bases, with 26 bases left in between. From germline, CDR1 is MDHEN and CDR2 SYDVKM. This CDR3 contains 18 residues. The CDR3 DNA reads as TGTGCCAGCAGTTCCAGTGAACAGGGCTTGGGATTCTTGGAGACCCAGTACTTC. It codes for CASSSSEQGLGFLETQYF.

The genes are TRBV29-1 and TRBJ2-3; 10 nucleotides align to TRBD2. V dropped 7 bases and J dropped 1; count of bases not matched to a gene: 14. Germline CDR1 is SQVTM and CDR2 is ANQGSEA. The CDR3 spans 17 residues. The CDR3 coding sequence is TGCAGCGCACCCCCTAGCGGGAGAGGAGGTGGCACAGATACGCAGTATTTT. This sequence encodes CSAPPSGRGGGTDTQYF.

The V and J genes are TRBV9 and TRBJ2-1, with D possibly TRBD2 on 6 matching bases. Germline V gene lookup returns CDR1 SGDLS and CDR2 YYNGEE. The V gene lost 0 bases and the J gene lost 4 bases, with 14 bases spanning the gap. CDR3 size: 16 residues. CDR3 DNA sequence: TGTGCCAGCAGCGTAGGGATAGCGGATTTTTACAATGAGCAGTTCTTC. Protein product: CASSVGIADFYNEQFF.

The chain has TRBV5-4 and TRBJ1-5; D gene ambiguous. Germline V gene lookup returns CDR1 SGHNT and CDR2 YYREEE (reference sequence). The V end lost 0 bases, the J end lost 2 bases, and 15 bases lay between the germline ends. The CDR3 is 17 amino acids. CDR3 bases: TGTGCCAGCAGCTTGGGCCTGAGACGGGTTGGCAATCAGCCCCAGCATTTT. The encoded protein is CASSLGLRRVGNQPQHF.

The chain links TRBV19 to TRBJ1-2; D not resolved. The V end lost 0 bases, the J end lost 0 bases, and 8 bases lay between the germline ends. CDR3 length: 15 amino acids. The germline V gene encodes CDR1 LNHDA and CDR2 SQIVND (reference sequence). In nucleotides, the CDR3 is TGTGCCAGTAGTATAGAGTGGCCCACTAACTATGGCTACACCTTC. This encodes CASSIEWPTNYGYTF.

The chain has TRBV6-1 and TRBJ2-2; TRBD1 agrees at 7 bases. The V segment lost 4 bases and the J segment 5 bases; nucleotides outside the gene matches: 10. CDR1 is MNHNS and CDR2 is SASEGT in the germline V gene. This CDR3 is built from 16 residues. CDR3 amino acids: CASSGDRAGWTGELFF. The CDR3 DNA is TGTGCCAGCAGTGGAGACAGGGCAGGATGGACCGGGGAGCTGTTTTTT.

This chain joins TRBV29-1 and TRBJ1-4, with D perhaps TRBD1 (6 bases). Germline V gene lookup returns CDR1 SQVTM and CDR2 ANQGSEA. V was trimmed by 6 bases and J by 5 bases, leaving 16 bases between them. The CDR3 sequence is 14 residues long. The CDR3 here is CSVLADRRNEKLFF. The CDR3 DNA is TGCAGCGTCCTCGCGGACAGAAGGAATGAAAAACTGTTTTTT. Supplemented by reference TRBV29-1 and TRBJ1-4, the full variable domain reads SAVISQKPSRDICQRGTSLTIQCQVDSQVTMMFWYRQQPGQSLTLIATANQGSEATYESGFVIDKFPISRPNLTFSTLTVSNMSPEDSSIYLCSVLADRRNEKLFFGSGTQLSVL.

The J gene is TRBJ2-7, the V gene TRBV29-1; TRBD1 aligns across 7 bases. The V and J ends lost 7 bases and 2 bases, in that order; junction bases with no gene match: 11. Germline V gives CDR1 SQVTM, CDR2 ANQGSEA. The CDR3 is 14 residues long. The CDR3 coding sequence is TGCAGCGCAGAAACCGGGACAGAGACCTACGAGCAGTACTTC. Protein: CSAETGTETYEQYF.

The rearrangement links TRBV4-2 to TRBJ2-7; TRBD2 agrees at 11 bases. The CDR3 extends over 17 amino acids. Unmatched junction bases numbered 8, after V lost 2 bases and J lost 2 bases. CDR1 and CDR2 from the germline V gene are LGHNA and YNFKEQ. CDR3 sequence reads: CASSQSLAGGLPYEQYF. CDR3 bases: TGTGCCAGCAGCCAAAGTTTAGCGGGGGGGCTTCCCTACGAGCAGTACTTC.

The chain carries TRBV27 and TRBJ2-4, with 9 bases identical to TRBD1. Losses at the gene ends were 4 bases for V and 0 bases for J; bases not matched to a gene: 7. The CDR3 runs 17 residues. Germline lookup yields CDR1 MNHEY and CDR2 SMNVEV (reference sequence). The CDR3 sequence: CASSSKTGGEAKNIQYF. The CDR3, as DNA: TGTGCCAGCAGTTCCAAGACAGGGGGGGAAGCCAAAAACATTCAGTACTTC.

This clone was counted once. The V and J genes are TRBV11-2 and TRBJ1-1; 12 nucleotides match TRBD1. CDR1 SGHAT and CDR2 FQNNGV come from the germline V gene. The CDR3 spans 16 residues. The V and J ends lost 5 bases and 6 bases, in that order; junction bases with no gene match: 10. The CDR3: CASSLLIGTGGSEAFF. The CDR3 DNA follows: TGTGCCAGCAGCCTCCTGATCGGGACAGGGGGCTCTGAAGCTTTCTTT.

The chain is built from TRBV2 and TRBJ1-5; no firm D call. The CDR3 runs 13 residues. V lost 6 bases and J lost 7, with 13 bases in between. CDR1 is SNHLY, CDR2 FYNNEI, per germline. The CDR3 coding sequence is TGTGCCAGCAGGGCGCACGGCGGGCAGCCCCAGCATTTT. Translation gives CASRAHGGQPQHF.

This clone was observed once. The gene calls are TRBV16 and TRBJ1-2; D is ambiguous. CDR3 length: 14 residues. Germline V gene data show CDR1 as KGHSY and CDR2 as FQNENV. Between the trimmed V and J ends, which lost 6 bases and 7 bases, there was a span of 18 bases. CDR3 region: CASSPPRHEGGYTF. The CDR3 nucleotides are TGTGCCAGCAGTCCCCCGCGACATGAAGGTGGCTACACCTTC.

The chain has TRBV27 and TRBJ2-1; D perhaps matches TRBD2 (6 bases). Between the trimmed V and J ends, which lost 1 base and 5 bases, there was a span of 18 bases. CDR3 size: 17 residues. CDR1 and CDR2 from the germline V gene are MNHEY and SMNVEV (reference sequence). CDR3 loop: CASSLFYGLPSHNEQFF. DNA for the CDR3: TGTGCCAGCAGTTTATTCTACGGACTACCATCGCACAATGAGCAGTTCTTC.

This chain links TRBV5-1 with TRBJ1-1; no firm D call. Germline V gene lookup returns CDR1 SGHRS and CDR2 YFSETQ. V was pared by 0 bases and J by 2 bases, with 8 bases between. This CDR3 is built from 14 residues. CDR3 in amino acids: CASSLDRPNTEAFF. DNA for the CDR3: TGCGCCAGCAGCTTGGACAGACCCAACACTGAAGCTTTCTTT.

The chain links TRBV28 to TRBJ1-5, with 7 bases identical to TRBD1. J was trimmed by 1 base and V by 6 bases; bases with no gene match: 18. The CDR3 has 19 residues. Germline V gene lookup returns CDR1 MDHEN and CDR2 SYDVKM. The CDR3: CASRSFGMQRDRSNQPQHF. CDR3 sequence (DNA): TGTGCCAGCAGGAGCTTTGGGATGCAACGGGACAGAAGCAATCAGCCCCAGCATTTT.

This chain connects TRBV2 to TRBJ1-1, with D tentatively TRBD1 (5 bases). Germline CDR1 and CDR2: SNHLY and FYNNEI. The CDR3 has 13 amino acids. Trimming took 4 bases from V and 4 from J, leaving 10 bases between them. The CDR3 region is CASSVGRTTEAFF. The CDR3 nucleotides read TGTGCCAGCAGTGTGGGGCGTACCACTGAAGCTTTCTTT. Combining the CDR3 with reference TRBV2 and TRBJ1-1 gives the whole variable domain EPEVTQTPSHQVTQMGQEVILRCVPISNHLYFYWYRQILGQKVEFLVSFYNNEISEKSEIFDDQFSVERPDGSNFTLKIRSTKLEDSAMYFCASSVGRTTEAFFGQGTRLTVV.

V is TRBV7-9 and J is TRBJ2-7; 9 bases match TRBD1. Germline CDR1 is SEHNR and CDR2 is FQNEAQ (reference sequence). The ends lost 4 bases at V and 1 base at J; junction bases unmatched: 5. CDR3 length: 15 residues. The DNA of the CDR3 is TGTGCCAGCAGCTCCCGGGACAGGGTTTCCTACGAGCAGTACTTC. Its translation is CASSSRDRVSYEQYF.

The V gene is TRBV9, the J gene TRBJ2-4; no clear D gene. The CDR3 runs to 13 residues. Per germline, CDR1 SGDLS and CDR2 YYNGEE. The V end lost 1 base, the J end lost 3 bases, and 5 bases lay between the germline ends. The CDR3: CASSVSGKNIQYF. The CDR3 nucleotides read TGTGCCAGCAGCGTATCAGGCAAAAACATTCAGTACTTC.

A single count supports this clone. The chain recombines TRBV7-2 with TRBJ2-7; 11 nucleotides line up with TRBD2. The junction had 1 base not matched to a gene; V was cut back by 3 bases and J by 0 bases. The CDR3 runs 15 residues. The germline V gene encodes CDR1 SGHTA and CDR2 FQGNSA. The chain's CDR3 is CASSFLAGGSYEQYF. CDR3 nucleotide sequence: TGTGCCAGCAGCTTCCTAGCGGGGGGCTCCTACGAGCAGTACTTC.